This TCR beta chain was captured by sequencing in a study of Graves' ophthalmopathy and Graves' hyperthyroidism. Study-level information: At initial diagnosis, peripheral blood was obtained, and this preceded any treatment.

This clonotype occurred many times. Its target is unknown. Donors with ophthalmopathy: moderate-to-severe activity, CAS ≥3, NOSPECS ≥4, duration under 3 months. The study excluded patients with other autoimmune diseases, uncontrolled infections, pregnancy or lactation. The study's findings and limits: The model's ophthalmopathy progression predictions had about 71% sensitivity and 72.22% specificity.

Amplification of the TCR beta CDR3 regions used RNA transcripts (as template). In the first round, RT-PCR was carried out with HTBI primers, and a multiplex PCR formed the second round. MiXCR, run by TCRdb on the multiplex PCR reads, gives a single entry per CDR3 protein. The sample gives approximately 210,000 distinct CDR3 sequences, roughly 29% of which show up once; 9.1% is in the top ten. The germline gives CDR1 LNHDA, CDR2 SQIVND (reference sequence). Trimming removed 5 bases from V and 5 bases from J, with 16 bases in between. This CDR3 is built from 15 residues. The source is a man between 45 and 60 years old with Graves' ophthalmopathy. The V gene is TRBV19, the J gene TRBJ2-4; D might be TRBD1 (6 bases). What was sequenced was peripheral blood. The CDR3 nucleotides are TGTGCCAGTAGTGCACGCCGGGACAAACAAAACATTCAGTACTTC. Protein: CASSARRDKQNIQYF.